This TCR beta chain originates from a study of T cells in Graves' hyperthyroidism and ophthalmopathy. Study-level points and caveats: The model identified upcoming ophthalmopathy a median 6.5 months ahead of onset.

The length of the CDR3 is 18 residues. From germline, CDR1 is LGHDT and CDR2 YNNKEL (reference sequence). On this clonotype: Its antigen is not known. With a much larger clone just one base away, this may be a read error.

Using RNA transcripts as the source, TCR beta CDR3 regions were amplified. HTBI primers were employed in a first-round RT-PCR of the TCR CDR3. TCRdb redid the calling of the multiplex PCR reads with MiXCR, one entry per CDR3 protein. Here the sample spans 400,000 to 500,000 distinct CDR3 sequences, approximately 15% being singletons. The material sequenced was blood. The chain employs TRBV3-1 and TRBJ2-6, with TRBD1 matching 8 bases. This sequence originates from a woman under 30 with Graves' hyperthyroidism. CDR3 in DNA: TGTGCCAGCGGCCAGGCCGGACAGGGCGTCCCCGGGGCCAACGTCCTGACTTTC. This encodes CASGQAGQGVPGANVLTF.